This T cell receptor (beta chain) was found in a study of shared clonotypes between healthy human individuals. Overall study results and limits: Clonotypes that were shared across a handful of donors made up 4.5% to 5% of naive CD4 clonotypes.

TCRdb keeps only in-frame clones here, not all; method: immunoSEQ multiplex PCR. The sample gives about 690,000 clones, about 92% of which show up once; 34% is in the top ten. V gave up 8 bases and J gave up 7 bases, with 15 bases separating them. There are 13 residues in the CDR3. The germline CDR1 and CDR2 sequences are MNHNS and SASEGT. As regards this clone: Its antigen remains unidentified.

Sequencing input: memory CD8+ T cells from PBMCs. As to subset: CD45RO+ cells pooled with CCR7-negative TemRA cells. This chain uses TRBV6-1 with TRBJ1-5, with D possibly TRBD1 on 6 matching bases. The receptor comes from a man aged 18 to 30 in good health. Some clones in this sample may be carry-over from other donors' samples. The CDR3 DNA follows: TGTGCCAGCGTAAGGGGGAGCGAACAGCCCCAGCATTTT. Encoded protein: CASVRGSEQPQHF.